This T cell receptor (beta chain) was sequenced in a study of glioma-infiltrating T cells. Study outcomes and limitations: Very few CDR3 sequences were shared between tissue and blood. Above-expected tissue-blood divergence occurred in all gliomas, most in low-grade ones.

This clonotype was recorded at least ten times. What it binds is not known. The length of the CDR3 is 12 residues. Germline CDR1 is MNHEY and CDR2 is SVGEGT. Trimming removed 5 bases at V and 10 bases at J, with 12 bases between. The iRepertoire nested amplicon-rescue multiplex PCR amplified TCR alpha and beta CDR3s from RNA. For one-step reverse transcription and amplification, 100-400 ng of tissue mRNA or PBMC total RNA was used. MiXCR was run by TCRdb on the multiplex PCR reads, yielding one entry per CDR3 protein. The table has approximately 120,000 distinct CDR3 sequences, approximately 26% seen once.

Sequenced input: glioma tissue, nonneoplastic brain tissue, or PBMCs (not recorded which). V gene TRBV6-2 or TRBV6-3 combines with J gene TRBJ2-1; possible D gene TRBD1, 5 bases. This sequence originates from a human donor with low-grade glioma or glioblastoma, undergoing nonglioma brain surgery, or in good health (not recorded which). This chain's CDR3 is CASSDKGREQFF. The CDR3 DNA reads as TGTGCCAGCAGTGACAAGGGGCGGGAGCAGTTCTTC.